What follows is one TCR beta chain and its context. This clone was observed a few times. It has no known antigen specificity. Base qualities were left out, and no much larger clone turns up one base away. The sample is drawn from a study of cytomegalovirus exposure and HLA in healthy donors (dated by TCRdb to 2017 to 2019). Regarding the research as a whole: According to a later analysis, one platform produced both the 120 validation repertoires and the roughly 650 repertoires of the first cohort. The aim of the study was to test whether cataloging public T cell receptors could identify signatures of past pathogen exposure. In addition to the first cohort of roughly 670 subjects, a separate validation cohort of 100 to 150 different subjects was used. To predict cytomegalovirus infection status, the study brought together high-throughput TCR immunosequencing, statistical association of individual TCRs with disease status, and machine learning.

The protocol used for the library was the immunoSEQ multiplex PCR assay. The source study handled its data this way. A statistical classification framework was developed to diagnose cytomegalovirus status using the catalog of TCR beta chain sequences. Drawn from immuneACCESS, this table holds only the in-frame rearrangements with V and J called that TCRdb kept. Clones are partly lost; checked studies trace under half to an unresolved V gene and leave the rest unexplained. The V and J calls and the clone size are those of that table, but D and trimming were determined from the DNA. The sample records around 75,000 clones, about 85% of which are singletons. 3% of the sample goes to the ten largest clones. Sequences MNHNS (CDR1) and SASEGT (CDR2) are obtained from the germline V gene. The CDR3 contains 15 residues, cysteine and phenylalanine counted. Of all the DNA, just the CDR3 is kept, 45 bases in frame from base 1. V lost 5 bases and J lost 0 bases; the stretch between them is 11 bases long.

Donors formed part of the validation cohort, which comprised 95 to 150 subjects and was distinct from the first cohort of 670 or so subjects. Points the paper makes about the study in general: In vitro tests confirmed that a few of the cytomegalovirus-associated TCR beta chains recognize cytomegalovirus antigens. The study listed 164 TCR beta chains as associated with cytomegalovirus. The authors suggested that the approach could potentially be extended to other disease states and immunological phenotypes. All 130 or so repertoires were used to score co-occurrence in the validation cohort in a later analysis, because that analysis had no HLA typing for the cohort. Most TCR sequences were seen in very few donors, while some public TCRs were found in many individuals. In both the original and validation cohorts, the classifier was reported to diagnose cytomegalovirus status with high specificity and sensitivity. A later analysis found that TCRs clustered in the first cohort also tended to co-occur in the 120 or so validation repertoires, with about 94% of cluster scores above 0.

This clonotype was obtained from a man aged 30 to 39 in good health and CMV-seronegative. Input material: PBMCs. The sequence is built from TRBV6-1 and TRBJ2-1; the D gene cannot be named for sure. The CDR3 has the sequence CASSSLESSYNEQFF. The DNA sequence is TGTGCCAGCAGTAGTCTGGAGAGCTCCTACAATGAGCAGTTCTTC.